Given below is one T cell receptor beta chain in context. This clone turned up a few times. The clone's antigen remains unknown. No much larger clone is present one base from it, and per-base qualities are unavailable. As encoded in the germline V gene (reference sequence), CDR1 is PRHDT while CDR2 is FYEKMQ. The CDR3, from cysteine to phenylalanine, totals 13 residues. The kept DNA is CDR3 alone, 39 bases in frame from the first base. The trim is 2 bases for V and 5 bases for J, with a gap of 9 bases between the germline ends. Libraries were made using the immunoSEQ multiplex PCR assay. RNA was extracted from all samples and reverse transcribed into cDNA as template for TCR sequencing. First-strand cDNA was synthesized with SuperScript III using a 2:1 mix of oligo-dT and random hexamers. A synthetic immune receptor repertoire was used to gauge amplification bias, and whatever bias remained was removed computationally. Turning to the authors' computational methods: Raw reads were preprocessed to remove errors, and CDR3 was defined according to IMGT conventions as the region from the conserved cysteine to phenylalanine. Clonality was computed by normalizing Shannon entropy by log2 of the number of productive unique TCRs and subtracting the result from 1. CD4 or CD8 identity of scalp clones was inferred by cross-referencing scalp TCRbeta sequences with sorted blood CD4 and CD8 repertoires. TCRdb retrieved this table from immuneACCESS and kept in-frame rearrangements only. Not all clones are present; in checked studies, unresolved V genes account for under half, and no reason is known for the remainder. The D gene and trimming were derived from the DNA, and the V and J assignments and clone size from that table. Across this sample there are 50,000 to 70,000 clones, with roughly two fifths seen only once. Of the sample, 45% to 60% is held by the ten largest clones.

Peripheral blood and lesional scalp punch biopsies were obtained from patients with alopecia areata. PBMCs were isolated by density centrifugation and stained for CD3, CD4 and CD8, and CD4+ and CD8+ T cells were sorted on a FACSAria. Untreated alopecia areata patients were recruited as part of a multicenter biomarker study. In four or five patients from the biomarker study, the blood CD8+ T cells went through an additional sort into NKG2D-low and NKG2D-high fractions. This entry comes from a study of CD8+ T cells in alopecia areata (dated by TCRdb to the late 2010s). For context, the study as a whole: In both human patients and the C3H/HeJ mouse model, the study applied high-throughput TCRbeta sequencing to look at T cell clonal expansion in alopecia areata. RNA was extracted with the PAXgene miRNA kit for fixed scalp, the miRNeasy kit for PBMCs, and the RNeasy kit for mouse skin. On the human side, TCRbeta sequencing was run on scalp tissue and on sorted CD4+ and CD8+ peripheral blood T cells from healthy controls and from alopecia areata patients with either patchy or totalis/universalis disease. TCRbeta CDR3 regions were amplified by immunoSEQ multiplex PCR with 35 Vbeta forward and 13 Jbeta reverse primers. Scalp clonality was compared across normal scalp (n=4), patchy alopecia areata scalp (n=8), and alopecia totalis/universalis scalp (n=8).

The study at large found these results: Higher clonality and more expanded CD8+ clones were observed in lesional scalp than in normal scalp, particularly in alopecia totalis/universalis, a finding suggestive of antigenic drive. Shared TCR sequences between patients were less evident than in mice, which may be partly attributable to HLA diversity in the patient population. Scalp TCR repertoire analysis is complicated because resident alphabeta T cells in normal human skin are also sequenced, whereas mouse skin is dominated by gammadelta T cells.

The receptor's source is a human donor with alopecia areata. The rearrangement joined TRBV13 to TRBJ2-5; a tentative D call is TRBD1 (5 bases match). Material: NKG2D-low CD8+ T cells sorted from blood. Interpreted using the paper, the cell subset or site label stands for: sorted CD8+ NKG2D-low blood T cells. The CDR3 reads as follows: CASSLPGRETQYF. The DNA sequence reads TGTGCCAGCAGCTTACCAGGGCGGGAGACCCAGTACTTC. With the portions outside the CDR3 filled from the reference TRBV13 and TRBJ2-5 genes, the complete variable region becomes AAGVIQSPRHLIKEKRETATLKCYPIPRHDTVYWYQQGPGQDPQFLISFYEKMQSDKGSIPDRFSAQQFSDYHSELNMSSLELGDSALYFCASSLPGRETQYFGPGTRLLVL.